This TCR beta chain was found in a study of post-analysis software for immune sequencing data. Turning to the study itself: Some patients lacked subtype; others had relapsing-remitting, secondary progressive or progressive-relapsing disease.

Remarks on this clonotype: Its target is unknown.

Prepared libraries of TCR beta cDNA carried unique molecular identifiers. Via MiXCR, TCRdb re-called the PCR reads, giving one row per CDR3 protein. The table lists some 890,000 distinct CDR3 sequences, approximately 50% of them singletons. CDR3 length equals 14 residues. CDR1 and CDR2 from the germline V gene are DFQATT and SNEGSKA (reference sequence). V gave up 3 bases and J gave up 9 bases; unmatched junction bases: 10. Study-wide results and limits: Comparison of patients with controls showed about 5 TRBV segments more frequent in patients, TRBV5-6, TRBV5-1 and TRBV20-1 among them. Normalized Chao1 diversity was significantly reduced in patients versus controls. Same-batch preparations were strongly co-clustered by F measure.

The chain has TRBV20-1 and TRBJ2-1, with 8 bases identical to TRBD2. This sequence originates from a girl under 18 with multiple sclerosis. Sequences were obtained from blood. The CDR3 spells CSASRAGVKGEQFF. Written as DNA, the CDR3 is TGCAGTGCTAGCCGAGCGGGGGTGAAGGGTGAGCAGTTCTTC.